Below, 27 T cell receptor beta chains from the same sample are listed, as sequenced in a study of T cells in women clearing cervical HPV infection. Here immunoSEQ multiplex PCR was the method, and the copy in TCRdb shows in-frame clones only, minus some. The table for this sample gives roughly 30,000 clones. Sequenced material: blood buffy coat. Source of these receptors: a woman between 18 and 70 years old with a cervical HPV16 infection that either progressed to CIN3+ or cleared (not recorded which).

Comments on this clone: Read coverage stops 3 residues before the CDR3 terminus; the germline J gene supplies the remainder. The rearrangement uses TRBV7-2 and TRBJ1-2, with D perhaps TRBD1 (5 bases). The CDR3 extends over 13 amino acids. Germline values: CDR1 SGHTA, CDR2 FQGNSA. The chain's CDR3 is CASSSGEIGGYTF. Partial CDR3 DNA: TGTGCCAGCAGCTCGGGGGAAATAGGGGGC.

Turning to this clone: The read comes to an end 3 residues before the CDR3 does, leaving the germline J gene to fill in the end. The J gene is TRBJ2-5, the V gene TRBV9; D remains ambiguous. V was cut by 0 bases and J by 4 bases, with 10 bases left in between. Germline CDR1 SGDLS, CDR2 YYNGEE. This CDR3 has 14 amino acids. The covered CDR3 bases are TGTGCCAGCAGCGTAGGTGGCTTCTTAGAGACC. Translating it yields CASSVGGFLET. The complete CDR3 sequence is CASSVGGFLETQYF.

Concerning this clone itself: The read halts 3 residues ahead of the CDR3 end, with the missing end drawn from the germline J gene. The chain carries TRBV6-2 or TRBV6-3 and TRBJ1-5, with D uncertain. CDR3 size: 14 residues. V was cut by 6 bases and J by 4 bases, with 13 bases left in between. In germline, CDR1 is MNHEY, CDR2 SVGEGT. The CDR3 bases that were read are TGTGCCAGCAGATCGACTATCTGGAATCAGCCC. Its protein product is CASRSTIWNQP. The whole CDR3 protein is CASRSTIWNQPQHF.

A word on this clone: Sequencing ends 3 residues short of the CDR3 end; the germline J gene provides the rest. V and J are TRBV7-6 and TRBJ1-1, with 7 bases lining up with TRBD1. Germline V lookup: CDR1 SGHVS, CDR2 FNYEAQ. The CDR3 runs to 16 residues. V was pared by 5 bases and J by 5 bases, with 14 bases of the junction left unmatched. This chain's CDR3 is CASSPGQGVRGTEAFF. Incomplete CDR3 DNA: TGTGCCAGCAGCCCCGGCCAGGGGGTACGAGGTACTGAA.

As concerns this clone: Read coverage stops 3 residues before the CDR3 terminus; the germline J gene supplies the remainder. The V and J genes are TRBV18 and TRBJ1-4, with 7 bases lining up with TRBD1. J lost 0 bases, V lost 2 bases, and 3 bases had no gene match. Germline CDR1 and CDR2: KGHSH and LQKENI. The CDR3 consists of 16 residues. CDR3 amino acids: CASSPIGQATNEKLFF. Incomplete CDR3 DNA: TGTGCCAGCTCACCAATCGGACAGGCAACTAATGAAAAA.

As regards this clone: The observed sequence ends 3 residues before the CDR3 terminus, with the missing tail filled in from the germline J gene. V gene TRBV20-1 combines with J gene TRBJ2-7, with TRBD2 matching 10 bases. Germline V gene sequence: CDR1 DFQATT, CDR2 SNEGSKA (reference sequence). Trimming cost V 1 base and J 3 bases; bases outside gene matches: 18. This CDR3 has 19 residues. The CDR3 DNA, read in part, is TGCAGTGCTAGAGCCCCCGGGACTAGCGTCGGAGTGGCGCTCTACGAG. Protein product: CSARAPGTSVGVALYE. The whole CDR3 sequence reads CSARAPGTSVGVALYEQYF.

Of note for this clone: The read ends 3 residues shy of where the CDR3 ends; the end is completed using the germline J gene. V and J are TRBV5-1 and TRBJ2-5, with D maybe TRBD1 (6 bases). In germline, CDR1 is SGHRS, CDR2 YFSETQ. The germline V and J ends were trimmed by 2 bases and 3 bases, with 11 bases remaining between them. The CDR3 loop spans 14 amino acids. CDR3 sequence reads: CASSFGTSEETQYF. Incomplete CDR3 DNA: TGCGCCAGCAGCTTCGGGACAAGTGAAGAGACC.

Turning to this clone: The CDR3 end is not reached by the read, which stops 3 residues before it; the germline J gene fills it in. The chain employs TRBV2 and TRBJ2-3, with D perhaps TRBD1 (5 bases). CDR1 is SNHLY and CDR2 is FYNNEI in the germline V gene. Trimming removed 3 bases from V and 4 bases from J, with 8 bases in between. This CDR3 spans 13 amino acids. This CDR3 reads CASSDRASDTQYF. Partial CDR3 DNA: TGTGCCAGCAGTGACAGGGCATCAGATACG.

A note on this clone: The CDR3 extends 3 residues past the end of the read, so its final part is completed from the germline J gene. The chain carries TRBV6-1 and TRBJ1-2; D uncertain. There are 11 residues in the CDR3. Germline CDR1 is MNHNS and CDR2 is SASEGT. V was pared by 2 bases and J by 4 bases, with 2 bases between. CDR3 DNA (partial): TGTGCCAGCAGTGAACTCTATGGC. Encoded protein: CASSELYG. The full CDR3 protein is CASSELYGYTF.

Comment on this clone: The read ends 3 residues before the CDR3 terminus; that terminus is restored from the germline J gene. This rearrangement joins TRBV19 to TRBJ1-5; D possibly corresponds to TRBD1 (6 bases). The V gene's germline CDR1 is LNHDA and CDR2 SQIVND (reference sequence). Trimming took off 5 bases at V and 0 bases at J, with 11 bases between the two ends. There are 15 residues in the CDR3. The DNA read from the CDR3 is TGTGCCAGTAGTTCATCAGGGGCTAGCAATCAGCCC. Encoded protein: CASSSSGASNQP. The whole CDR3 reads CASSSSGASNQPQHF.

About this clone itself: The CDR3 extends 3 residues past the end of the read, so its final part is completed from the germline J gene. The rearrangement uses TRBV24-1 and TRBJ2-5, with 9 bases matching TRBD2. CDR3 size: 15 residues. The germline V gene encodes CDR1 KGHDR and CDR2 SFDVKD. With 9 bases clipped from V and 5 bases from J, the junction kept 12 bases outside the gene matches. Incomplete CDR3 DNA: TGTGCCACCTCGGAGATTAGCGGGAGACCTGAGACC. Protein product: CATSEISGRPET. The entire CDR3 reads CATSEISGRPETQYF.

As concerns this clone: The observed sequence ends 3 residues before the CDR3 terminus, with the missing tail filled in from the germline J gene. V gene TRBV5-1 combines with J gene TRBJ2-1, with D tentatively TRBD2 (7 bases). CDR1 and CDR2 (germline): SGHRS, YFSETQ. The CDR3 extends over 15 amino acids. V shed 0 bases and J shed 8 bases, with 15 bases lying between them. The sequenced part of the CDR3 DNA is TGCGCCAGCAGCTTGGCCGGGGGGCCTTTCGATGAG. This encodes CASSLAGGPFDE. The whole CDR3 protein is CASSLAGGPFDEQFF.

To note about this clone: The read comes to an end 3 residues before the CDR3 does, leaving the germline J gene to fill in the end. This sequence joins TRBV20-1 and TRBJ1-2, with D unclear. The germline CDR1 and CDR2 sequences are DFQATT and SNEGSKA (reference sequence). Between the trimmed V and J ends, which lost 0 bases and 7 bases, there was a span of 12 bases. This CDR3 has 13 amino acids. CDR3 region: CSARDLLERGYTF. The DNA read from the CDR3 is TGCAGTGCTAGAGATCTGCTAGAACGTGGC.

Regarding this clone: The read finishes 3 residues shy of the CDR3 end, and the germline J gene is used to complete it. The chain combines TRBV5-1 with TRBJ2-2; no firm D call. Germline-derived CDR1 and CDR2 are SGHRS and YFSETQ. The ends were cut back, 6 bases at V and 2 bases at J, with 8 bases in the middle. The length of the CDR3 is 13 residues. The CDR3 sequence: CASNSRNTGELFF. The CDR3 DNA, read in part, is TGCGCCAGCAACTCACGTAACACCGGGGAG.

Turning to this clone: The CDR3 is cut off 3 residues early in the read; its end comes from the germline J gene. The rearrangement uses TRBV9 and TRBJ2-5, with D possibly matching TRBD2 (6 bases). V was shortened by 3 bases and J by 1 base, with 13 bases between the two germline ends. The CDR3 contains 15 residues. Germline CDR1 SGDLS, CDR2 YYNGEE. The sequenced part of the CDR3 DNA is TGTGCCAGCAGCGCCTCCGGGACTCGCCAAGAGACC. As protein: CASSASGTRQET. The full CDR3 is CASSASGTRQETQYF.

As concerns this clone: Read coverage stops 3 residues before the CDR3 terminus; the germline J gene supplies the remainder. The chain recombines TRBV19 with TRBJ1-2; 10 positions match TRBD1. Germline CDR1 reads LNHDA; CDR2 reads SQIVND (reference sequence). After removal of 5 bases from V and 5 bases from J, the junction contained 5 bases not matched to a gene. The CDR3 is made up of 14 amino acids. The CDR3 loop is CASSPRTGGYGYTF. Incomplete CDR3 DNA: TGTGCCAGTAGTCCCCGGACAGGGGGTTATGGC. The full variable domain, its missing parts supplied by reference TRBV19 and TRBJ1-2, is DGGITQSPKYLFRKEGQNVTLSCEQNLNHDAMYWYRQDPGQGLRLIYYSQIVNDFQKGDIAEGYSVSREKKESFPLTVTSAQKNPTAFYLCASSPRTGGYGYTFGSGTRLTVV.

As concerns this clone: The DNA ends 3 residues before the CDR3 does, and the rest of the CDR3 is filled in from the germline J gene. The chain joins TRBV5-1 to TRBJ2-2; TRBD2 aligns across 7 bases. From germline, CDR1 is SGHRS and CDR2 YFSETQ. The ends lost 4 bases at V and 7 bases at J; junction bases unmatched: 13. The CDR3 spans 16 residues. The covered CDR3 bases are TGCGCCAGCAGCCCCCGTGGAGCGGGGCGCGGCGGGGAG. It encodes CASSPRGAGRGGE. The entire CDR3 sequence reads CASSPRGAGRGGELFF.

A word on this clone: Read coverage stops 3 residues before the CDR3 terminus; the germline J gene supplies the remainder. The chain has TRBV7-8 and TRBJ2-3, with 7 bases fitting TRBD1. The CDR3 is made up of 17 amino acids. Germline values: CDR1 SGHVS, CDR2 FQNEAQ. The part of the CDR3 DNA that was read is TGTGCCAGCAGTAAGGACAGGTTTACCTATAGCAATCAGCCG. Translated: CASSKDRFTYSNQP. The full CDR3 protein reads CASSKDRFTYSNQPQYF. Using reference TRBV7-8 and TRBJ2-3 for the parts outside the CDR3, the full variable domain is GAGVSQSPRYKVAKRGQDVALRCDPISGHVSLFWYQQALGQGPEFLTYFQNEAQLDKSGLPSDRFFAERPEGSVSTLKIQRTQQEDSAVYLCASSKDRFTYSNQPQYFGPGTRLTVL.

Of note for this clone: Read coverage stops 3 residues before the CDR3 terminus; the germline J gene supplies the remainder. The same CDR3 is also encoded by other DNA sequences in this sample. V is TRBV18 and J is TRBJ1-2; D is possibly TRBD1 (6 bases). This CDR3 has 13 residues. Germline assignment: CDR1 KGHSH and CDR2 LQKENI. CDR3 in amino acids: CASSPDRSYVYTF. The sequenced CDR3 bases are TGTGCCAGCTCACCCGACAGGAGCTATGTA. Together with reference TRBV18 and TRBJ1-2, the CDR3 gives the full variable domain: NAGVMQNPRHLVRRRGQEARLRCSPMKGHSHVYWYRQLPEEGLKFMVYLQKENIIDESGMPKERFSAEFPKEGPSILRIQQVVRGDSAAYFCASSPDRSYVYTFGSGTRLTVV.

For this clone: The CDR3 extends 3 residues past the end of the read, so its final part is completed from the germline J gene. The chain joins TRBV7-9 to TRBJ2-2; no firm D call. The CDR3 length is 12 residues. Germline V CDR1 and CDR2: SEHNR, FQNEAQ (reference sequence). This CDR3 is CASSLVRSPLFF. The sequenced part of the CDR3 DNA is TGTGCCAGCAGCTTAGTGAGGTCACCG.

Notes on this clone: Read coverage stops 3 residues before the CDR3 terminus; the germline J gene supplies the remainder. The chain couples TRBV7-9 to TRBJ2-3, with D tentatively TRBD2 (5 bases). CDR3 size: 15 residues. Germline V gene data show CDR1 as SEHNR and CDR2 as FQNEAQ (reference sequence). The part of the CDR3 DNA that was read is TGTGCCAGCAGCTTAAGTACGAGGGCTCAAGAGACG. Its translation is CASSLSTRAQET. The full-length CDR3 reads as CASSLSTRAQETQYF.

A remark on this clone: The observed sequence ends 3 residues before the CDR3 terminus, with the missing tail filled in from the germline J gene. The V gene is TRBV7-8, the J gene TRBJ1-2; 7 nucleotides line up with TRBD1. The CDR3 covers 14 residues. V was clipped by 4 bases and J by 3 bases; unmatched bases: 5. Germline V CDR1 and CDR2: SGHVS, FQNEAQ. The CDR3 bases that were read are TGTGCCAGCAGCTCTAGGACAGGCCACTATGGC. This sequence encodes CASSSRTGHYG. The whole CDR3 protein is CASSSRTGHYGYTF.

With respect to this clone: The sequence runs out 3 residues before the end of the CDR3; the remainder is reconstructed from the germline J gene. The chain links TRBV5-1 to TRBJ2-3; D possibly corresponds to TRBD2 (5 bases). The CDR3 has 14 amino acids. The germline CDR1 and CDR2 sequences are SGHRS and YFSETQ. The CDR3 sequence is CASSFGVGQETQYF. The sequenced part of the CDR3 DNA is TGCGCCAGCAGCTTCGGGGTTGGTCAAGAGACG.

About this clone itself: Read data end 3 residues before the CDR3 end; the end is taken from the germline J gene. This chain joins TRBV10-3 and TRBJ1-2, with 8 nucleotides matching TRBD1. CDR1 is ENHRY, CDR2 SYGVKD, per germline. The CDR3 extends over 14 amino acids. This chain's CDR3 is CAISLQGGIGGYTF. The CDR3 DNA, read in part, is TGTGCCATCAGCCTACAGGGGGGGATTGGAGGC.

Concerning this clone: The read halts 3 residues ahead of the CDR3 end, with the missing end drawn from the germline J gene. The V gene is TRBV5-4, the J gene TRBJ1-1; TRBD1 matches 7 bases. J lost 4 bases, V lost 1 base, and 4 bases had no gene match. Per germline, CDR1 SGHNT and CDR2 YYREEE (reference sequence). This CDR3 comprises 14 residues. The CDR3 sequence is CASSLRGRGTEAFF. Partial CDR3 DNA: TGTGCCAGCAGCTTGAGGGGGCGCGGCACTGAA.

Comments on this clone: Read sequence stops 3 residues before the CDR3 end, and the germline J gene provides the missing end. The chain uses TRBV6-2 or TRBV6-3 and TRBJ2-1; 10 bases match TRBD2. The J segment lost 4 bases and the V segment lost 0 bases, leaving 3 bases of the junction unmatched. Germline lookup yields CDR1 MNHEY and CDR2 SVGEGT. The CDR3 length is 16 residues. This CDR3 is CASSYSLAGGYNEQFF. CDR3 DNA, as far as it was read: TGTGCCAGCAGTTACTCCTTAGCGGGGGGATACAATGAG.

Notes on this clone: The read ends 3 residues early relative to the CDR3; the germline J gene fills the gap. The rearrangement uses TRBV5-1 and TRBJ2-3, with 7 bases fitting TRBD2. V shed 4 bases, J shed 2 bases, and the junction held 4 bases outside the gene matches. The CDR3 length is 14 residues. Germline V gene lookup returns CDR1 SGHRS and CDR2 YFSETQ. The CDR3 loop reads CASSLGLTTDTQYF. The covered CDR3 bases are TGCGCCAGCAGCCTGGGACTAACCACAGATACG. The variable domain in full, completed from reference TRBV5-1 and TRBJ2-3, reads KAGVTQTPRYLIKTRGQQVTLSCSPISGHRSVSWYQQTPGQGLQFLFEYFSETQRNKGNFPGRFSGRQFSNSRSEMNVSTLELGDSALYLCASSLGLTTDTQYFGPGTRLTVL.